This TCR beta chain was recorded in a study of blood T cell repertoires in COVID-19. Study in general: Both acute and convalescent COVID-19 samples were obtained from the United States, Italy and Spain. From T cells, B-cell-depleted T cells, or PBMCs came the material, which was cDNA or gDNA.

Original methodology: Estimates of nucleated cell counts were drawn from the amplification of reference gene primers. Repertoires were generated with immunoSEQ multiplex PCR, while TCRdb's copy carries only in-frame clones and drops some. V and J calls and clone size are copied from that table; D and trimming were computed from the DNA. The table shows roughly 240,000 clones, with 65% to 90% occurring only once. This CDR3 is 14 amino acids long. Germline V gene lookup returns CDR1 SGHNT and CDR2 YYREEE (reference sequence). Between the trimmed V and J ends, which lost 6 bases and 3 bases, there was a span of 15 bases.

The chain couples TRBV5-4 to TRBJ1-1; D is uncertain. This clonotype was obtained from a man in his forties who had recovered from COVID-19. The sequencing sample was made of peripheral blood. CDR3 coding DNA: TGTGCCAGCACTTTTGGGGAGGTGGACACTGAAGCTTTCTTT. It translates to CASTFGEVDTEAFF.